This TCR beta chain was observed in a study of Ad26.COV2.S vaccination and SARS-CoV-2 variants. Only a few counts were recorded for this clone. Data came from immunoSEQ multiplex PCR; TCRdb stores just in-frame clones and leaves some out. This table has approximately 340,000 clones, about 85% appearing once. The sample's treatment: about 20 received Ad26.COV2.S at low or high dose, single or two shots; about 5 received placebo; per-sample allocation not given. It was on day 63 after the first vaccine or placebo injection that samples were taken. The sample came from a Boston adult aged 18-55 years. The vaccine delivered Wuhan-strain SARS-CoV-2 spike through an Ad26 vector. CDR1 and CDR2 (germline): MNHNS, SASEGT. CDR3 length equals 13 residues. The ends were cut back, 6 bases at V and 5 bases at J, with 13 bases in the middle.

This clonotype was obtained from a person aged 18 to 59 who received the Ad26.COV2.S COVID-19 vaccine or a placebo. Sequenced material: peripheral blood, taken in a trial of Ad26.COV2.S vaccine versus placebo. J is TRBJ1-1 and V is TRBV6-1; TRBD1 is a possible D gene (5 bases). CDR3 in amino acids: CASSPQGGTEAFF. The CDR3 nucleotides read TGTGCCAGCAGCCCGCAGGGCGGGACTGAAGCTTTCTTT.